This TCR beta chain appears in the sequencing data of a study of shared clonotypes between healthy human individuals (dated by TCRdb to 2019 to 2021). The study in broad terms: A couple of women and a few men aged 18 to 49 years were included in the cohort. Per donor, three plates each were used for CD4 naive and CD4 memory, two for CD8 naive, and one for CD8 memory. Blood TCR repertoires of a handful of healthy adults were deeply sequenced to estimate repertoire size and the extent of clonotype sharing between individuals. Libraries were prepared and TCR repertoires were sequenced by different laboratories using diverse techniques, in order to increase sequencing depth and limit assay-specific biases. Per donor, leukapheresis produced somewhere between about 0.85 and 9.5 billion PBMCs.

TCR CDR3 regions were amplified from genomic DNA by multiplex PCR using the deep immunoSEQ assay. Extracted genomic DNA from each cell subset was distributed evenly across all wells of several immunoSEQ 96-well plates, and each plate was treated as a replicate. For sorted subsets, around 200 ng genomic DNA, equal to tens of thousands of T cell genomes, was loaded into each replicate PCR. The purified libraries were quantified using a Qubit 3.0 fluorometer, sized with a Bioanalyzer 2100, and then quantified again using the KAPA Library Quantification kit. Every immunoSEQ 96-well plate was sequenced on a separate single-read 150-cycle Illumina NextSeq 550 flow cell. Per the original workflow: Because the immunoSEQ output held only junctional sequences and lacked quality scores, the filtering could not match the filtering applied to full-length reads. To assign V/J genes and CDR3, sequences were annotated using PyIR, a Python wrapper for IgBLAST v1.9, with IMGT germline references. Reads were filtered out if the reads had weak V/J assignments (E-value above 1e-6), no CDR3, stop codons, out-of-frame junctions, or ambiguous translated residues. V3J clonotypes were defined as sequences sharing an identical inferred V gene, J gene, and CDR3 amino acid sequence. To compute the percentage overlap between repertoires, the number of shared unique clonotypes was divided by the size of the smaller repertoire. Three approaches were used to assess repertoire richness: RTK rarefaction, the Chao1 estimator, and Recon v2.1 estimates of unobserved clonotypes. Generation probabilities were computed with OLGA for all TCRbeta clonotypes obtained by the gDNA method from several donors. TCRdb retrieved this table from immuneACCESS and kept in-frame rearrangements only. Not all clones are present; in checked studies, unresolved V genes account for under half, and no reason is known for the remainder. V and J calls and clone size are copied from that table; D and trimming were computed from the DNA. The sample includes 780,000 or so clones, with 55% to 75% observed a single time. The biggest ten clones account for under 2% of the sample.

This clone appeared a few times. Its cognate antigen has yet to be identified. The input lacks base qualities; no much larger clone sits a single base away. CDR1 and CDR2 are read off the germline V gene as SGHAT and FQNNGV. The CDR3 goes from the cysteine to the phenylalanine over 13 residues. Only the CDR3 DNA stays, 39 bases, in frame from base 1. Cut back by 3 bases and 3 bases, the V and J ends lie 8 bases apart. Donors were healthy HIV-negative adults with no recently reported acute infections or vaccinations. Only Caucasian adults living in Nashville, Tennessee, USA were represented among the donors. Magnetic negative selection was used to enrich CD4+ T cells, after which naive cells were positively selected on CD45RA and the negative fraction became the memory subset. After blood collection by leukapheresis, PBMCs were isolated using Ficoll-Histopaque density gradient centrifugation and then cryopreserved in the vapor phase of liquid nitrogen. Purity and quantity of every magnetically sorted T cell population were checked by analytical flow cytometry. From each sorted fraction, genomic DNA was isolated and quantified by UV absorbance on a Nanodrop 2000c.

What the work shows at the level of the full study, not this receptor alone: Because the study included a small number of donors, the genetic and exposure-history diversity represented was limited. Higher generation probabilities were observed for clonotypes shared by all four sorted-subset donors than for non-shared clonotypes. Naive subsets generally had larger estimated clonotype richness than memory subsets did. Pairwise subsampling indicated that sequencing depth was expected to affect the degree of clonotype sharing among donors. Only blood was sampled, and tissue TCR repertoires likely differ from those in blood. When several donors were compared, the shared fraction of clonotypes was around 5% for naive CD4, approximately 3.5% for naive CD8, about 2.5% for memory CD4, and around 0.37% for memory CD8. Even with the large sequencing depth, rarefaction of the sorted-subset datasets indicated that sequencing was incomplete.

This TCR was sampled from a woman aged 25 to 39 in good health. The rearrangement combines TRBV11-2 with TRBJ1-1; D gene: possibly TRBD1, on 6 matching bases. Sequencing was done on a sample of memory CD4+ T cells sorted from blood. What this sample's cell subset or site label stands for: CD45RA-negative fraction. For the CDR3, the sequence is CASSFSGDTEAFF. The DNA is TGTGCCAGCAGCTTCTCAGGGGACACTGAAGCTTTCTTT.